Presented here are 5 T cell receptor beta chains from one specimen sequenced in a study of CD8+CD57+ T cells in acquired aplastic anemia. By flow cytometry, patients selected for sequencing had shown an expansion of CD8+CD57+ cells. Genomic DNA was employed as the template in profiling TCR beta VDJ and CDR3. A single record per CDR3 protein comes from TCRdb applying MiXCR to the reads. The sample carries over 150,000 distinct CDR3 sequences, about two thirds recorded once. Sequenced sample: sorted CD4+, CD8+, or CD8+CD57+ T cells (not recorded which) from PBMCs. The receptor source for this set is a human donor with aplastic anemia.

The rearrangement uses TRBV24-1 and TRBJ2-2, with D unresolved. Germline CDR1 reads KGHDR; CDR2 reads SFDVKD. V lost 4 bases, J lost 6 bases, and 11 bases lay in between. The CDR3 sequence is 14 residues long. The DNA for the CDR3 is TGTGCCACCAGTGAAGCTTCCATGGCCGGGGAGCTGTTTTTT. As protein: CATSEASMAGELFF.

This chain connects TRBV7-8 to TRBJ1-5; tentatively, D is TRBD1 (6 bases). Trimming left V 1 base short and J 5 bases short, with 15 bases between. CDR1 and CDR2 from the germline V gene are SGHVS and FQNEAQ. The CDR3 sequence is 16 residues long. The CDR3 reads CASSLEGQGTDQPQHF. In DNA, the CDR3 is TGTGCCAGCAGCTTAGAAGGGCAGGGGACGGATCAGCCCCAGCATTTT.

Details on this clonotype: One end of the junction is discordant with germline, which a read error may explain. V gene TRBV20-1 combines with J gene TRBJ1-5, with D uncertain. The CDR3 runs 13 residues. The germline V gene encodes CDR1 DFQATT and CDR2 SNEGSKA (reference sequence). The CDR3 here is CSASRTPNQPRHF. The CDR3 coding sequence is TGCAGTGCTAGTAGGACCCCTAATCAGCCCCGGCATTTT.

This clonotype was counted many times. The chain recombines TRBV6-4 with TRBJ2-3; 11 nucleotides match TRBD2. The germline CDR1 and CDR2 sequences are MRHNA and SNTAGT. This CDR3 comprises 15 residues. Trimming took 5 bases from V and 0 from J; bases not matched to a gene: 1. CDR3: CASSIAGGSTDTQYF. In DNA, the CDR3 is TGTGCCAGCAGTATAGCGGGGGGGAGCACAGATACGCAGTATTTT.

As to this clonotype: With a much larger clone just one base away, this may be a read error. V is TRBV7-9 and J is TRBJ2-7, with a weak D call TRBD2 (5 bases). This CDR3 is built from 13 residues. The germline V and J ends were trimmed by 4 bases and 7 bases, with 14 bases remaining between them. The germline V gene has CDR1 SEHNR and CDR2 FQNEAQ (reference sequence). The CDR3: CASSSGPSGEQYF. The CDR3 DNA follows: TGTGCCAGCAGCTCGGGCCCCTCGGGGGAGCAGTACTTC.